The clone carrying this T cell receptor beta chain was detected only once. This specimen comes from a study of blood T cell repertoires in COVID-19. Study-wide background: From the United States, Italy and Spain came samples of acute and convalescent COVID-19. In each case, the material was cDNA or gDNA derived from T cells, B-cell-depleted T cells, or PBMCs.

As handled by the study authors: Estimates of nucleated cell counts were drawn from the amplification of reference gene primers. The method was immunoSEQ multiplex PCR; TCRdb's version includes in-frame clones alone and lacks a portion of them. The D gene and trimming were derived from the DNA, and the V and J assignments and clone size from that table. This table has over 50,000 clones, approximately 85% appearing once. Material: peripheral blood. This sequence was found in a human donor in a cohort sampled during active COVID-19.

This CDR3 is CASSGNRGEETQYF. The CDR3 DNA reads as TGTGCCAGCAGCGGGAACAGGGGAGAAGAGACCCAGTACTTC. The V call is TRBV2, the J call TRBJ2-5; 7 positions match TRBD1. The junction had 7 bases not matched to a gene; V was cut back by 6 bases and J by 3 bases. There are 14 residues in the CDR3. Germline CDR1 SNHLY, CDR2 FYNNEI. Supplemented by reference TRBV2 and TRBJ2-5, the full variable domain reads EPEVTQTPSHQVTQMGQEVILRCVPISNHLYFYWYRQILGQKVEFLVSFYNNEISEKSEIFDDQFSVERPDGSNFTLKIRSTKLEDSAMYFCASSGNRGEETQYFGPGTRLLVL.